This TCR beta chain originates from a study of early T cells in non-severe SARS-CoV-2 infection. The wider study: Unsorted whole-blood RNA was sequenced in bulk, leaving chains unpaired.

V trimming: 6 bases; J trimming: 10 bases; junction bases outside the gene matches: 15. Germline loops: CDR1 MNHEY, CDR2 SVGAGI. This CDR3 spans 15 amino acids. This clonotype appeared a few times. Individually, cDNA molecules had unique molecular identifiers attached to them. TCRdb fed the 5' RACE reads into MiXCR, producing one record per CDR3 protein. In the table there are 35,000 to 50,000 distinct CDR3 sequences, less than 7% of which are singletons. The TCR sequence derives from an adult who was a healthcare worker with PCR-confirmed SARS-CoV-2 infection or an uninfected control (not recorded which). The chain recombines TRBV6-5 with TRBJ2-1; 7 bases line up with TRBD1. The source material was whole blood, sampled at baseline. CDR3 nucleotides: TGTGCCAGCAGCTACGGGACAGCCAAACCTGGGGAGCAGTTCTTC. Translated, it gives CASSYGTAKPGEQFF.